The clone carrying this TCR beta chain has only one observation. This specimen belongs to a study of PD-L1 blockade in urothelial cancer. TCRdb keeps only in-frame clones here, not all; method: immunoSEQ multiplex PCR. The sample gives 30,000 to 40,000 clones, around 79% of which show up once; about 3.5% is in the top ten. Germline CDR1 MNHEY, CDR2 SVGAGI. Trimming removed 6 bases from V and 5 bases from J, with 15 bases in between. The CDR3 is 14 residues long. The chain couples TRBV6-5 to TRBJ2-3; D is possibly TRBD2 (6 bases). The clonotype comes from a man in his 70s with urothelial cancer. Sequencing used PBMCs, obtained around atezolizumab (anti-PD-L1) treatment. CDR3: CASRGGLSRDTQYF. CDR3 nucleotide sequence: TGTGCCAGCAGGGGGGGACTTTCCCGAGATACGCAGTATTTT.